This section outlines one T cell receptor (beta chain) sequence together with its context. Treatment in this sample: randomized to nivolumab then ipilimumab (arm A) or the reverse (arm B). Patients had received no earlier DNA-damaging chemotherapy. From thawed PBMCs, live CD3+CD8+ cells negative for CD19 and CD56 were sorted. This entry belongs to a study of sequential checkpoint blockade in melanoma. Study-wide background: Randomization was 1:1 between first-line nivolumab→ipilimumab and ipilimumab→nivolumab. Maintenance nivolumab came after either treatment sequence.

V was clipped by 3 bases and J by 2 bases; unmatched bases: 4. Germline CDR1 reads SEHNR; CDR2 reads FQNEAQ (reference sequence). The CDR3 totals 14 residues. TCRdb's table, derived via immunoSEQ multiplex PCR, lists solely in-frame clones and lacks some. The sample lists more than 1,500 clones, more than 60% occurring once. This receptor was taken from a human donor with melanoma. Sequenced here: CD8+ T cells sorted from blood (inferred from file names), sampled from a patient given nivolumab and ipilimumab in sequence. The V call is TRBV7-9, the J call TRBJ2-7, with TRBD2 matching 7 bases. The CDR3 loop reads CASSLGGGPYEQYF. CDR3 DNA sequence: TGTGCCAGCAGCTTGGGGGGGGGACCCTACGAGCAGTACTTC.